Below, one T cell receptor (beta chain) is given with its context. The data were obtained in a study of radiation and T cells in renal cell carcinoma. From germline, CDR1 is DFQATT and CDR2 SNEGSKA (reference sequence). The CDR3 length is 11 residues. The V gene lost 2 bases and the J gene lost 6 bases, with 8 bases spanning the gap. The data were produced by immunoSEQ multiplex PCR, yet TCRdb's version contains in-frame clones alone and is incomplete. This sample has about 95,000 clones, with 75% to 90% found just once. Time point specified: baseline pretreatment blood. As for treatment: 15 Gy SBRT to primary tumor, nephrectomy 4 weeks later.

The sequence derives from a man aged 45 to 65 with renal cell carcinoma. The specimen comprised blood, sampled from a patient whose treatment included radiotherapy and nephrectomy. This chain uses TRBV20-1 with TRBJ2-7, with D tentatively TRBD2 (5 bases). This CDR3 reads CSARRGSEQYF. CDR3 sequence (DNA): TGCAGTGCTAGACGGGGTTCCGAGCAGTACTTC.